Each of the 13 T cell receptor beta chains below was sequenced from the same sample in a study of PD-L1 blockade in urothelial cancer (dated by TCRdb to 2016 to 2017). The method was the immunoSEQ multiplex PCR assay. In TCRdb, the immuneACCESS table is reduced to in-frame sequences with V and J assigned. These tables do not hold every clone; where another copy was compared, an unresolved V gene accounts for under half, and the others remain unexplained. For this sample the table gives tens of thousands of clones, of which roughly 85% were detected only once. The top ten constitute around 8% of the sample. The source was PBMCs, collected around atezolizumab (anti-PD-L1) treatment. All receptors derive from a man aged 60 to 69 with urothelial cancer.

This chain joins TRBV19 and TRBJ2-7; 9 nucleotides match TRBD1. There are 15 residues in the CDR3. The J segment lost 4 bases and the V segment lost 4 bases, leaving 8 bases of the junction unmatched. The germline gives CDR1 LNHDA, CDR2 SQIVND (reference sequence). In nucleotides, the CDR3 is TGTGCCAGTAGTACAGCCGGGACAGGGAGGTACGAGCAGTACTTC. It translates to CASSTAGTGRYEQYF.

The chain couples TRBV5-1 to TRBJ1-5, with a tentative D call TRBD1 (5 bases). CDR1 is SGHRS and CDR2 is YFSETQ in the germline V gene. V gave up 0 bases and J gave up 4 bases, with 5 bases separating them. The length of the CDR3 is 13 residues. DNA of the CDR3: TGCGCCAGCAGCTTGGGACAGAATCAGCCCCAGCATTTT. This encodes CASSLGQNQPQHF.

The genes are TRBV7-8 and TRBJ2-7, with 16 bases fitting TRBD2. With V trimmed by 1 base and J by 1 base, 10 bases remained unmatched. Germline CDR1 and CDR2: SGHVS and FQNEAQ. The CDR3 runs to 20 residues. The CDR3 coding sequence is TGTGCCAGCAGCTTAGTGTCGGGGACTAGCGGGGGGGCCCCATCCTACGAGCAGTACTTC. Encoded protein: CASSLVSGTSGGAPSYEQYF.

This clone was recorded only once. The chain couples TRBV30 to TRBJ2-5, with TRBD2 identical over 7 bases. Unmatched junction bases numbered 4, after V lost 1 base and J lost 5 bases. Germline CDR1 and CDR2: GTSNPN and SVGIG (reference sequence). This CDR3 spans 13 amino acids. The CDR3 sequence is CAWSGTSVETQYF. DNA for the CDR3: TGTGCCTGGAGTGGGACTAGTGTGGAGACCCAGTACTTC.

V is TRBV11-3 and J is TRBJ2-2, with D tentatively TRBD1 (6 bases). The CDR3 has 13 residues. The V gene's germline CDR1 is SGHNT and CDR2 YENEEA. Between the trimmed V and J ends, which lost 1 base and 8 bases, there was a span of 8 bases. This chain's CDR3 is CASSLVGTGELFF. Written as DNA, the CDR3 is TGTGCCAGCAGCTTAGTTGGGACAGGGGAGCTGTTTTTT.

This sequence joins TRBV6-1 and TRBJ2-7; weak D call: TRBD2 (6 bases). CDR1 and CDR2 (germline): MNHNS, SASEGT. This CDR3 region has 14 residues. Trimming stripped 8 bases from V and 2 bases from J, with 16 bases between. DNA for the CDR3: TGTGCCAGCCGTAGGTTAGCGGCCGCCTACGAGCAGTACTTC. Translated, it gives CASRRLAAAYEQYF.

The gene calls are TRBV30 and TRBJ2-3; 12 bases fit TRBD2. Trimming removed 5 bases from V and 3 bases from J; junction bases left unmatched: 6. CDR1 and CDR2 from the germline V gene are GTSNPN and SVGIG (reference sequence). The CDR3 loop spans 15 amino acids. CDR3 coding DNA: TGTGCCTGGGACTATACTAGCGGGGGGACAGATACGCAGTATTTT. As protein: CAWDYTSGGTDTQYF.

J is TRBJ1-5 and V is TRBV6-5; a possible D gene is TRBD1 (5 bases). The germline gives CDR1 MNHEY, CDR2 SVGAGI. V shed 5 bases and J shed 4 bases, with 15 bases lying between them. CDR3 length: 15 residues. The CDR3 loop is CASSPRGGVNQPQHF. CDR3 DNA sequence: TGTGCCAGCAGTCCCCGGGGAGGGGTGAATCAGCCCCAGCATTTT.

V is TRBV15 and J is TRBJ1-2; perhaps TRBD1 as D (5 bases). V was cut by 5 bases and J by 4 bases, with 11 bases left in between. Germline CDR1 LNHNV, CDR2 YYDKDF (reference sequence). The CDR3 sequence is 13 residues long. The CDR3 is CATSVGRGYGYTF. CDR3 nucleotides: TGTGCCACCAGCGTCGGGAGGGGCTATGGCTACACCTTC.

The chain has TRBV5-5 and TRBJ2-1; no clear D. V lost 1 base, J lost 9 bases, and 8 bases lay in between. The CDR3 extends over 12 amino acids. The germline V gene encodes CDR1 SGHKS and CDR2 YYEKEE (reference sequence). The CDR3 loop reads CASSLTLGEQFF. CDR3 nucleotide sequence: TGTGCCAGCAGCTTGACCCTAGGTGAGCAGTTCTTC.

As concerns this clone: The CDR3 ends on some other residue instead of the conserved phenylalanine or tryptophan, so this is likely a read error. It is unclear where the CDR3 begins or ends on the DNA, so no DNA is shown, and the CDR3 is as TCRdb lists it. The V and J genes are TRBV7-9 and TRBJ1-2; no DNA check was done on the table's D call, TRBD1. Both ends counted, the CDR3 spans 14 residues. Germline values: CDR1 SEHNR, CDR2 FQNEAQ (reference sequence). CDR3 in amino acids: CATAPSGSGNPTLS.

The rearrangement uses TRBV7-1 and TRBJ2-3, with a possible D match to TRBD2 (5 bases). Being an ORF, TRBV7-1 has a function that is uncertain. There are 15 residues in the CDR3. The ends were cut back, 5 bases at V and 0 bases at J, with 12 bases in the middle. This CDR3 reads CASSPSGTSTDTQYF. As DNA, the CDR3 is TGTGCCAGCAGCCCAAGCGGAACTAGCACAGATACGCAGTATTTT.

The genes are TRBV7-3 and TRBJ2-2, with 14 bases identical to TRBD2. The CDR3 length is 18 residues. Looked up from germline, CDR1 is SGHTA and CDR2 is FQGTGA. V lost 4 bases and J lost 8; bases outside the gene matches: 12. CDR3 amino acids: CASSSAGTSGGVRGELFF. CDR3 in DNA: TGTGCCAGCAGCTCGGCCGGGACTAGCGGGGGAGTAAGAGGGGAGCTGTTTTTT. The complete variable domain, with remaining parts taken from reference TRBV7-3 and TRBJ2-2, reads GAGVSQTPSNKVTEKGKYVELRCDPISGHTALYWYRQSLGQGPEFLIYFQGTGAADDSGLPNDRFFAVRPEGSVSTLKIQRTERGDSAVYLCASSSAGTSGGVRGELFFGEGSRLTVL.